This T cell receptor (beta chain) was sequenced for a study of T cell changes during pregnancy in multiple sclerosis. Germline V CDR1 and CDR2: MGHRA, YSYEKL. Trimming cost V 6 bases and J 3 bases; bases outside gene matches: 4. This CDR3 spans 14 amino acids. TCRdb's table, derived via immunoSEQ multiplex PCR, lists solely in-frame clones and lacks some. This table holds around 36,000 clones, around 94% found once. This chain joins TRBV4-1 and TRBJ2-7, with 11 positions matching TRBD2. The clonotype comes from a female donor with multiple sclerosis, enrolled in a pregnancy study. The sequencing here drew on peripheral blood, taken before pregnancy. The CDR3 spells CASSVLAGDYEQYF. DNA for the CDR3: TGCGCCAGCAGTGTACTAGCGGGAGACTACGAGCAGTACTTC.